Listed here is a single T cell receptor (beta chain). This clonotype was recorded at least ten times. Its antigen remains unidentified. No base quality values were provided; no much bigger clone lies one nucleotide off. The treatment or condition tag for this specimen amounts to: allogeneic hematopoietic cell transplantation with graft depleted of TCRalphabeta T cells and CD19 B cells. Transplant recipients were children who received TCRalphabeta/CD19-depleted allogeneic hematopoietic cell grafts. These data belong to a study of T-cell reconstitution after alpha-beta-depleted transplantation in children (dated by TCRdb to the mid-2010s). Concerning the study at large: Using TCR repertoire profiling, the study quantitatively followed how T-cell immune reconstitution unfolded in children after TCRalphabeta/CD19-depleted allogeneic hematopoietic cell transplantation.

The library was obtained by PCR. TCRdb lists the instrument as Illumina HiSeq 2500. TCR libraries were prepared with molecular barcoding, using unique molecular identifiers to normalize TCRbeta repertoire quantification. TCRdb applied fastp at Q25 and MiXCR to the public reads, then kept only in-frame beta chains. A single entry per CDR3 protein holds the most common genes and DNA from its merged rows. The sample table lists hundreds of thousands of distinct CDR3 sequences, under 13% of them with a count of one. The top ten clonotypes cover 25% to 30% of the sample. Via the germline V gene (reference sequence), CDR1 is GTSNPN and CDR2 SVGIG. Counted from cysteine to phenylalanine, this CDR3 has 14 amino acids. The DNA shown is the 42-base CDR3, in frame from base 1. V and J lose 4 bases and 0 bases, and a span of 10 bases separates them. Broad study findings and their caveats: The apparently early alphabetaT-cell count recovery about two months after transplant was reportedly dependent on only several hundred rapidly expanded clones derived from non-depleted graft cells. Over the following months the frequencies of hyperexpanded clones went down, and after one year T-cell counts and TCRbeta diversity were mostly credited to newly produced T cells. In some patients, the high TCRbeta diversity seen at day 60 was put down to recipient T cells and intrathymic progenitors that had survived conditioning.

The receptor was isolated from a child in the first two years of life with acute myeloid leukemia, due to receive a stem cell transplant. The chain was built from TRBV30 and TRBJ1-3, with a weak D call of TRBD1 (5 bases match). Source: PBMCs, taken before TCRalphabeta/CD19-depleted stem cell transplant. The CDR3 region has the sequence CAWKSGASGNTIYF. In nucleotides, the sequence is TGTGCCTGGAAATCCGGGGCCTCTGGAAACACCATATATTTT. Reference TRBV30 and TRBJ1-3 proteins supply the regions before and after the CDR3; the full variable domain is: SQTIHQWPATLVQPVGSPLSLECTVEGTSNPNLYWYRQAAGRGLQLLFYSVGIGQISSEVPQNLSASRPQDRQFILSSKKLLLSDSGFYLCAWKSGASGNTIYFGEGSWLTVV.